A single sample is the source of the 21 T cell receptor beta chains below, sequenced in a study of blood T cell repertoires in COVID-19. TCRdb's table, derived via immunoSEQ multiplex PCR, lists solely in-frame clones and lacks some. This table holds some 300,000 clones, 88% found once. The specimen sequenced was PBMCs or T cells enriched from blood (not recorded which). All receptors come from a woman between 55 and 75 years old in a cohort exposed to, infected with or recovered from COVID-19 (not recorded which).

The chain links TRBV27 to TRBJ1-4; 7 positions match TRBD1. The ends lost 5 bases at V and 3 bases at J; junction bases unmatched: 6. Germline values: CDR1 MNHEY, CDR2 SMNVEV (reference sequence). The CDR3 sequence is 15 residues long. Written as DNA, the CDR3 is TGTGCCAGCAGTACCGGACAGGTGGCTAATGAAAAACTGTTTTTT. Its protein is CASSTGQVANEKLFF.

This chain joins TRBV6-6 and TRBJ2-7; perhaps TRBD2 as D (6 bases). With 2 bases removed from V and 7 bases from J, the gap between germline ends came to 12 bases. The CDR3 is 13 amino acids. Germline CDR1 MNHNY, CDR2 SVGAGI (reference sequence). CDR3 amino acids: CASSYPGLKEQYF. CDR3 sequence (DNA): TGTGCCAGCAGTTACCCGGGACTTAAGGAGCAGTACTTC.

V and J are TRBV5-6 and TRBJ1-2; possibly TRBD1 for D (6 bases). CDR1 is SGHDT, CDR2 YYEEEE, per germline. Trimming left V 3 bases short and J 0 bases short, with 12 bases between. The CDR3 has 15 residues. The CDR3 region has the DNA TGTGCCAGCAGCTCCCGGGACATAACTAACTATGGCTACACCTTC. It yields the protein CASSSRDITNYGYTF.

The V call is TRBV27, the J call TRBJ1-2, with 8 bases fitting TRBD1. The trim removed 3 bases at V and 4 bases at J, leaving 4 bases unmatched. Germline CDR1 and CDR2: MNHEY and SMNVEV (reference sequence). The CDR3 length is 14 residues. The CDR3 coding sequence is TGTGCCAGCAGTTTCAGGGGGCGCAGCTATGGCTACACCTTC. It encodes CASSFRGRSYGYTF.

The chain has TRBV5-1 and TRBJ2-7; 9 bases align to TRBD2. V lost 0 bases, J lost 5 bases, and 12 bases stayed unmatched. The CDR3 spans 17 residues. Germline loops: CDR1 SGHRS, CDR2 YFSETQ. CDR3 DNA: TGCGCCAGCAGCTTGGACAGCAGGACTAGCGCTACACACGAGCAGTACTTC. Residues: CASSLDSRTSATHEQYF.

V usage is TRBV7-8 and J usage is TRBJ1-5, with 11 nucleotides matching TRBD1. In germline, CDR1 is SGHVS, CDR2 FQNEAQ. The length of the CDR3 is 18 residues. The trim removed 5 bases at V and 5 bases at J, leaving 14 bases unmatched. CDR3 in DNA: TGTGCCAGCAGCACCTCGGACAGGGGGCTGGGTAGGGATCAGCCCCAGCATTTT. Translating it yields CASSTSDRGLGRDQPQHF. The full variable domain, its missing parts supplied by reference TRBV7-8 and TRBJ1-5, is GAGVSQSPRYKVAKRGQDVALRCDPISGHVSLFWYQQALGQGPEFLTYFQNEAQLDKSGLPSDRFFAERPEGSVSTLKIQRTQQEDSAVYLCASSTSDRGLGRDQPQHFGDGTRLSIL.

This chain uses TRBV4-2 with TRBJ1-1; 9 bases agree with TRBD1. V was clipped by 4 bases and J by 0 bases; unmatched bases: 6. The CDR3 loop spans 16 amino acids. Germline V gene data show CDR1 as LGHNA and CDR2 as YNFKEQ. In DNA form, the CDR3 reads TGTGCCAGCAGCCGCGGACAGGGGCTAATGAACACTGAAGCTTTCTTT. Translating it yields CASSRGQGLMNTEAFF.

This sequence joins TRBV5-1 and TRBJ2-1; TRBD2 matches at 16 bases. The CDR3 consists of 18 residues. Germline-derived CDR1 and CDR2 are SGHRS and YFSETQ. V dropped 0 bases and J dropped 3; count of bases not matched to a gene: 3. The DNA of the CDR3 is TGCGCCAGCAGCTTGGCCGGGACTAGCGGGAGGGGCTACAATGAGCAGTTCTTC. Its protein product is CASSLAGTSGRGYNEQFF.

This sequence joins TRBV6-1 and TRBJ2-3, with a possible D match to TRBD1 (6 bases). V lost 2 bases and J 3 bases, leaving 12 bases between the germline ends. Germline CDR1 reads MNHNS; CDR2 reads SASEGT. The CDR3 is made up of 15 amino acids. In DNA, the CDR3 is TGTGCCAGCAGTGAACGCGGCAGGGGAACAGATACGCAGTATTTT. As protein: CASSERGRGTDTQYF.

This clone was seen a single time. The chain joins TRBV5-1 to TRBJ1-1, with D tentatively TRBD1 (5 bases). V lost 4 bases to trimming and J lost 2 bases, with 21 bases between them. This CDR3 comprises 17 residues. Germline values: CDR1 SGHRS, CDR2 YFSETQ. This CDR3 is CASSPTARVGFNTEAFF. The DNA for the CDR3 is TGCGCCAGCAGCCCCACCGCCAGGGTGGGGTTCAACACTGAAGCTTTCTTT.

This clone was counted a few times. Written as DNA, the CDR3 is TGTGCCAGCAGTTTAGGGCAGACCGGTAAGCCCCAGCATTTT. It translates to CASSLGQTGKPQHF. This chain uses TRBV28 with TRBJ1-5; D ambiguous. CDR1 is MDHEN, CDR2 SYDVKM, per germline. This CDR3 has 14 residues. The V end was cut by 2 bases, the J end by 8 bases, with 13 bases between.

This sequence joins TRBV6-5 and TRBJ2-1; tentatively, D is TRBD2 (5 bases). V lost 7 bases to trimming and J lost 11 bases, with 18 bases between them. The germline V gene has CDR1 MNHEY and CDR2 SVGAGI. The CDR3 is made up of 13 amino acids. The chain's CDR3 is CASTEGGGRKQFF. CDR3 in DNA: TGTGCCAGCACGGAAGGAGGCGGTCGAAAGCAGTTCTTC.

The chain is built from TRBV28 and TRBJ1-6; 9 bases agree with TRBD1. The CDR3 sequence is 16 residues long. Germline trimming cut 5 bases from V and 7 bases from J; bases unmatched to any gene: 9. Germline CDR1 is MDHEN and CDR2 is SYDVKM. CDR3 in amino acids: CASSPGTGNRNSPLHF. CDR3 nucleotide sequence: TGTGCCAGCAGTCCAGGGACAGGGAATCGAAATTCACCCCTCCACTTT.

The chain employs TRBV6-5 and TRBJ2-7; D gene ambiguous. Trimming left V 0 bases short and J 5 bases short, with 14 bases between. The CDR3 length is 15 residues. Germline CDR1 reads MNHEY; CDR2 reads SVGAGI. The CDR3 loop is CASSYSFGTTNEQYF. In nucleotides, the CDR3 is TGTGCCAGCAGTTACTCGTTCGGAACCACTAACGAGCAGTACTTC.

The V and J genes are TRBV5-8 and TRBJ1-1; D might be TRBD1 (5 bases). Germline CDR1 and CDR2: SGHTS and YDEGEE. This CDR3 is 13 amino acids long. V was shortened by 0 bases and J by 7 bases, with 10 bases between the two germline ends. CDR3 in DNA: TGTGCCAGCAGCTTGGGACAGTCTTTTGAAGCTTTCTTT. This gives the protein CASSLGQSFEAFF.

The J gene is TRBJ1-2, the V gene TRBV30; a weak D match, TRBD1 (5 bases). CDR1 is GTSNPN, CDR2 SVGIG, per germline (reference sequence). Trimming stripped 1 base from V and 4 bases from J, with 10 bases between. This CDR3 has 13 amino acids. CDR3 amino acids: CAWSAQGGYGYTF. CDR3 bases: TGTGCCTGGAGTGCTCAGGGAGGCTATGGCTACACCTTC. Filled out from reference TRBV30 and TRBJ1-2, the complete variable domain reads SQTIHQWPATLVQPVGSPLSLECTVEGTSNPNLYWYRQAAGRGLQLLFYSVGIGQISSEVPQNLSASRPQDRQFILSSKKLLLSDSGFYLCAWSAQGGYGYTFGSGTRLTVV.

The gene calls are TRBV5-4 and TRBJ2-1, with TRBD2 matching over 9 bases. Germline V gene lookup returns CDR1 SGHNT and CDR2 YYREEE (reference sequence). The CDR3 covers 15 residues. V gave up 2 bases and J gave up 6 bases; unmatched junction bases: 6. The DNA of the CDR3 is TGTGCCAGCAGCTTTACCGGGACTAGCAGCAATGAGCAGTTCTTC. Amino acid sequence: CASSFTGTSSNEQFF.

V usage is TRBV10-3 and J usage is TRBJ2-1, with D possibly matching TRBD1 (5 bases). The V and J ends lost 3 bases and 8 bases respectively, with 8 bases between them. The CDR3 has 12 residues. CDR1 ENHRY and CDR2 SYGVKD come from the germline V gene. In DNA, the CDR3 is TGTGCCATCAGTGAAACAGGCTATGAGCAGTTCTTC. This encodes CAISETGYEQFF.

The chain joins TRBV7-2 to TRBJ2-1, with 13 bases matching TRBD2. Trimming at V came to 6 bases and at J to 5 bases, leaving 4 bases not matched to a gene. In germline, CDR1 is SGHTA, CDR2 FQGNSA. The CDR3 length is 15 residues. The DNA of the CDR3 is TGTGCCAGCAGGAGGGGACTAGCGGGAAACAATGAGCAGTTCTTC. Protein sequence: CASRRGLAGNNEQFF.

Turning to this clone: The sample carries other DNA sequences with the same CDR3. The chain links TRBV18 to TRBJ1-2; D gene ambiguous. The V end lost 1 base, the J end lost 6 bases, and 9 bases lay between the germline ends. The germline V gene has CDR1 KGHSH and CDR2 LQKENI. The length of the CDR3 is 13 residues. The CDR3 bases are TGTGCCAGCTCACCACGGCCCGGGGATGGCTACACCTTC. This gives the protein CASSPRPGDGYTF. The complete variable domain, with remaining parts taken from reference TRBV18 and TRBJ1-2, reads NAGVMQNPRHLVRRRGQEARLRCSPMKGHSHVYWYRQLPEEGLKFMVYLQKENIIDESGMPKERFSAEFPKEGPSILRIQQVVRGDSAAYFCASSPRPGDGYTFGSGTRLTVV.

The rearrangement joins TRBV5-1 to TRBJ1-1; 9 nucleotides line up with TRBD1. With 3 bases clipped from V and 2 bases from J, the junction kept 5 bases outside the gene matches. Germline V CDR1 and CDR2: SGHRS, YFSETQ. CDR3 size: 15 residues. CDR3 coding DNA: TGCGCCAGCAGCTCCACGGGACAGGGCAACACTGAAGCTTTCTTT. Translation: CASSSTGQGNTEAFF.